The 24 T cell receptor beta chains listed next were all sequenced from one sample in a study of cytomegalovirus exposure and HLA in healthy donors. Some clones are missing from TCRdb's copy, which holds only in-frame ones; the method was immunoSEQ multiplex PCR. The sample lists 250,000 or so clones; roughly 87% were seen once. Input material: PBMCs. All receptors come from a young man in good health and CMV-seropositive.

This chain uses TRBV5-4 with TRBJ1-1; weak D call: TRBD1 (5 bases). From germline, CDR1 is SGHNT and CDR2 YYREEE (reference sequence). Trimming stripped 2 bases from V and 4 bases from J, with 15 bases between. The CDR3 runs 15 residues. CDR3: CASSFLQGGSTEAFF. CDR3 nucleotides: TGTGCCAGCAGCTTCCTGCAGGGCGGTAGCACTGAAGCTTTCTTT.

To note about this clone: Other DNA sequences from this sample encode an identical CDR3 as well. The rearrangement uses TRBV7-2 and TRBJ2-5, with a possible D match to TRBD2 (6 bases). The V end was cut by 1 base, the J end by 5 bases, with 11 bases between. The CDR3 spans 14 residues. Per the germline V gene, CDR1 is SGHTA and CDR2 is FQGNSA. DNA of the CDR3: TGTGCCAGCAGCTTAGTTGTAGGGAGGGAGACCCAGTACTTC. Translating it yields CASSLVVGRETQYF. Drawing the rest from reference TRBV7-2 and TRBJ2-5, the complete variable domain is GAGVSQSPSNKVTEKGKDVELRCDPISGHTALYWYRQSLGQGLEFLIYFQGNSAPDKSGLPSDRFSAERTGGSVSTLTIQRTQQEDSAVYLCASSLVVGRETQYFGPGTRLLVL.

The rearrangement links TRBV6-5 to TRBJ2-7, with D possibly TRBD2 on 6 matching bases. Germline-derived CDR1 and CDR2 are MNHEY and SVGAGI. V was shortened by 6 bases and J by 5 bases, with 17 bases between the two germline ends. The CDR3 has 14 amino acids. The CDR3 bases are TGTGCCAGCAGACGTGGGGGGAGTTACCACGAGCAGTACTTC. Translating gives CASRRGGSYHEQYF.

In its sample, this clone was seen a few times. The same CDR3 also results from other DNA sequences found in this sample. This chain joins TRBV10-3 and TRBJ2-1; 9 bases match TRBD2. From germline, CDR1 is ENHRY and CDR2 SYGVKD. This CDR3 has 15 residues. Unmatched junction bases numbered 4, after V lost 2 bases and J lost 5 bases. The CDR3 sequence: CAISEGLAGNNEQFF. The CDR3 DNA is TGTGCCATCAGTGAGGGGCTAGCGGGAAACAATGAGCAGTTCTTC.

The chain links TRBV18 to TRBJ2-7; D remains ambiguous. This CDR3 has 12 residues. V lost 5 bases, J lost 9 bases, and 14 bases lay in between. Germline V CDR1 and CDR2: KGHSH, LQKENI. The CDR3 DNA follows: TGTGCCAGCTCAACTACAAACTCGGGGCAGTACTTC. Its translation: CASSTTNSGQYF.

The J gene is TRBJ1-4, the V gene TRBV7-9; TRBD1 is a possible D gene (6 bases). CDR1 and CDR2 (germline): SEHNR, FQNEAQ (reference sequence). CDR3 length: 15 residues. V lost 7 bases to trimming and J lost 8 bases, with 20 bases between them. This CDR3 reads CASIIRGQRGEKLFF. The CDR3 DNA reads as TGTGCCAGCATCATTAGGGGACAACGTGGAGAAAAACTGTTTTTT.

The V call is TRBV29-1, the J call TRBJ2-7, with D tentatively TRBD1 or TRBD2 (5 bases each). The CDR3 has 13 residues. V dropped 7 bases and J dropped 4 bases, with 17 bases sitting between them. CDR1 and CDR2 (germline): SQVTM, ANQGSEA. DNA of the CDR3: TGCAGCGCTAACCAGGGAGAAGGGTACGAGCAGTACTTC. Protein: CSANQGEGYEQYF.

The V and J genes are TRBV30 and TRBJ1-2, with D perhaps matching TRBD1 (6 bases). Germline-derived CDR1 and CDR2 are GTSNPN and SVGIG (reference sequence). V was trimmed by 2 bases and J by 8 bases, leaving 12 bases between them. The CDR3 has 12 residues. CDR3 DNA sequence: TGTGCCTGGAGTCCACAGGGTTTAGGCTACACCTTC. Translated: CAWSPQGLGYTF.

This rearrangement joins TRBV18 to TRBJ2-7; D is ambiguous. Trimming took off 3 bases at V and 3 bases at J, with 9 bases between the two ends. The CDR3 runs to 13 residues. CDR1 and CDR2 (germline): KGHSH, LQKENI. This CDR3 reads CASSPDRYYEQYF. CDR3 coding DNA: TGTGCCAGCTCACCCGACCGCTACTACGAGCAGTACTTC.

The rearrangement uses TRBV29-1 and TRBJ2-4; 7 nucleotides agree with TRBD1. CDR1 is SQVTM, CDR2 ANQGSEA, per germline. Trimming removed 4 bases from V and 7 bases from J; junction bases left unmatched: 1. The CDR3 runs to 11 residues. The DNA of the CDR3 is TGCAGCGTTGCGGACAGGAACATTCAGTACTTC. This encodes CSVADRNIQYF.

This chain uses TRBV27 with TRBJ1-1; 7 bases are a match to TRBD1. CDR1 MNHEY and CDR2 SMNVEV come from the germline V gene (reference sequence). The CDR3 is made up of 15 amino acids. Trimming took 5 bases from V and 0 from J; bases not matched to a gene: 6. The chain's CDR3 is CASSPLTGMNTEAFF. The CDR3 DNA sequence: TGTGCCAGCAGTCCGTTGACAGGGATGAACACTGAAGCTTTCTTT.

The V gene is TRBV18, the J gene TRBJ2-7, with D possibly called TRBD1 or TRBD2 (5 bases each). Trimming pared 4 bases from V and 3 bases from J, leaving 19 bases between. The CDR3 runs to 16 residues. Germline V gene sequence: CDR1 KGHSH, CDR2 LQKENI. CDR3 bases: TGTGCCAGCTCACTAGGGACGCCAGGGAGTGACTACGAGCAGTACTTC. This translates into CASSLGTPGSDYEQYF.

This clone has only a few counts. The chain couples TRBV27 to TRBJ2-5, with D possibly called TRBD1 or TRBD2 (5 bases each). The CDR3 length is 18 residues. Germline V CDR1 and CDR2: MNHEY, SMNVEV (reference sequence). Trimming removed 3 bases from V and 1 base from J, with 21 bases in between. This CDR3 is CASSFIHSDQGVQETQYF. The CDR3 bases are TGTGCCAGCAGTTTTATCCACTCTGACCAGGGAGTCCAAGAGACCCAGTACTTC.

The chain carries TRBV19 and TRBJ2-2; D perhaps matches TRBD2 (7 bases). Trimming stripped 4 bases from V and 0 bases from J, with 15 bases between. Germline CDR1 and CDR2: LNHDA and SQIVND (reference sequence). This CDR3 has 17 residues. The DNA of the CDR3 is TGTGCCAGTAGTAAGGGGGGAGGGCCCTCGAACACCGGGGAGCTGTTTTTT. Amino acids: CASSKGGGPSNTGELFF.

J is TRBJ2-3 and V is TRBV30; 8 bases map to TRBD1. The CDR3 extends over 14 amino acids. Germline assignment: CDR1 GTSNPN and CDR2 SVGIG (reference sequence). Unmatched junction bases numbered 5, after V lost 0 bases and J lost 6 bases. The CDR3 nucleotides are TGTGCCTGGAGTGTCCGCAGGGGGCTTGATACGCAGTATTTT. As protein: CAWSVRRGLDTQYF.

The rearrangement links TRBV27 to TRBJ1-2; the D is unclear. The CDR3 runs 13 residues. Germline CDR1 is MNHEY and CDR2 is SMNVEV (reference sequence). Between the trimmed V and J ends, which lost 3 bases and 4 bases, there was a span of 9 bases. The CDR3 nucleotides read TGTGCCAGCAGTTTTGGTCCCGCCTATGGCTACACCTTC. It specifies CASSFGPAYGYTF.

In its sample, this clone was seen once. The V gene is TRBV6-1, the J gene TRBJ2-2, with D possibly being TRBD1 (6 bases). V lost 8 bases and J lost 1, with 8 bases in between. Germline values: CDR1 MNHNS, CDR2 SASEGT. This CDR3 is built from 13 residues. The CDR3 is CASSGQNTGELFF. In DNA form, the CDR3 reads TGTGCCAGCTCGGGACAGAACACCGGGGAGCTGTTTTTT.

This clone was counted once. V usage is TRBV5-4 and J usage is TRBJ2-7; D tentatively fits TRBD1 or TRBD2 (5 bases each). CDR1 and CDR2 from the germline V gene are SGHNT and YYREEE (reference sequence). Trimming cost V 4 bases and J 3 bases, with 14 bases left between them. CDR3 size: 14 residues. The CDR3 sequence is CASSPGTILYEQYF. CDR3 DNA: TGTGCCAGCAGCCCGGGGACCATCCTCTACGAGCAGTACTTC.

This chain links TRBV28 with TRBJ2-7, with D uncertain. The length of the CDR3 is 13 residues. CDR1 MDHEN and CDR2 SYDVKM come from the germline V gene. V lost 7 bases and J lost 4, with 14 bases in between. CDR3 coding DNA: TGTGCCAGCAAATTGAACGCGGCATACGAGCAGTACTTC. Amino acid sequence: CASKLNAAYEQYF.

In nucleotides, the CDR3 is TGTGCCAGCTCACCGCGGACGGGGAACACTGAAGCTTTCTTT. Amino acids: CASSPRTGNTEAFF. The genes are TRBV18 and TRBJ1-1, with D hard to call. The germline CDR1 and CDR2 sequences are KGHSH and LQKENI. The germline V and J ends were trimmed by 3 bases and 1 base, with 9 bases remaining between them. This CDR3 has 14 residues.

CDR3 amino acids: CASSFDSRMNTEAFF. In DNA form, the CDR3 reads TGCGCCAGCAGCTTCGACAGTCGCATGAACACTGAAGCTTTCTTT. The chain couples TRBV5-1 to TRBJ1-1, with D possibly matching TRBD1 (5 bases). The CDR3 sequence is 15 residues long. Germline CDR1 SGHRS, CDR2 YFSETQ. The V end lost 2 bases, the J end lost 0 bases, and 11 bases lay between the germline ends.

The V gene is TRBV29-1, the J gene TRBJ1-1; TRBD1 might be the D (6 bases). Trimming shortened V by 3 bases and J by 0 bases, and 17 bases separated the two germline ends. CDR3 length: 16 residues. CDR1 and CDR2 from the germline V gene are SQVTM and ANQGSEA. The CDR3 loop is CSVDGQGFSMNTEAFF. In DNA form, the CDR3 reads TGCAGCGTTGATGGTCAGGGGTTCTCAATGAACACTGAAGCTTTCTTT.

The rearrangement links TRBV6-5 to TRBJ2-2, with unresolved D. Trimming shortened V by 4 bases and J by 7 bases, and 4 bases separated the two germline ends. The CDR3 totals 11 residues. Germline values: CDR1 MNHEY, CDR2 SVGAGI. CDR3 region: CASSFDGELFF. CDR3 DNA sequence: TGTGCCAGCAGTTTTGACGGGGAGCTGTTTTTT.

The chain links TRBV11-1 to TRBJ2-7; TRBD2 might be the D (5 bases). The length of the CDR3 is 16 residues. Germline CDR1 and CDR2: SGHAT and FQDESV (reference sequence). Trimming pared 2 bases from V and 6 bases from J, leaving 20 bases between. The CDR3 sequence: CASSLPRELSVVEQYF. The CDR3 DNA reads as TGTGCCAGCAGCTTACCCCGGGAACTATCGGTTGTCGAGCAGTACTTC. Supplemented by reference TRBV11-1 and TRBJ2-7, the full variable domain reads EAEVAQSPRYKITEKSQAVAFWCDPISGHATLYWYRQILGQGPELLVQFQDESVVDDSQLPKDRFSAERLKGVDSTLKIQPAELGDSAMYLCASSLPRELSVVEQYFGPGTRLTVT.